These 27 T cell receptor beta chains were sequenced from one sample in a study of T-cell memory formation after mild COVID-19. A single record per CDR3 protein comes from TCRdb applying MiXCR to the 5' RACE reads. The sample has around 340,000 distinct CDR3 sequences; approximately 15% are singletons. Sequencing was carried out using PBMCs or a T cell subset sorted from them (not recorded which). These receptors were obtained from a man aged 18 to 30 who had mild COVID-19 (a few samples of this study predate the infection). Cell type and time point are not known.

This clonotype showed up just a few times. V gene TRBV7-8 combines with J gene TRBJ2-2; D not resolved. Germline-derived CDR1 and CDR2 are SGHVS and FQNEAQ. The CDR3 covers 15 residues. Trimming shortened V by 3 bases and J by 3 bases, and 11 bases separated the two germline ends. The DNA for the CDR3 is TGTGCCAGCAGCTTCACGGACGGACACACCGGGGAGCTGTTTTTT. Its translation: CASSFTDGHTGELFF.

This clonotype was recorded a few times. The CDR3 here is CASSLPGGSRTGELFF. CDR3 DNA: TGTGCCAGCAGCCTGCCGGGGGGTAGTCGGACCGGGGAGCTGTTTTTT. This chain uses TRBV3-1 with TRBJ2-2, with 7 positions matching TRBD2. Trimming at V came to 4 bases and at J to 5 bases, leaving 10 bases not matched to a gene. This CDR3 contains 16 residues. Germline CDR1 is LGHDT and CDR2 is YNNKEL (reference sequence).

In its sample, this clonotype was seen many times. The rearrangement links TRBV7-3 to TRBJ2-5, with TRBD2 as a possible D gene (5 bases). The V gene's germline CDR1 is SGHTA and CDR2 FQGTGA. Trimming cost V 1 base and J 2 bases, with 11 bases left between them. This CDR3 contains 15 residues. CDR3 protein: CASSLSGSEQETQYF. The CDR3 region has the DNA TGTGCCAGCAGCTTAAGTGGTAGCGAGCAAGAGACCCAGTACTTC.

This clonotype has ten or more counts. At one end, the junction sequence differs from germline, possibly due to a read error. The chain uses TRBV5-1 and TRBJ2-3, with D unresolved. CDR1 SGHRS and CDR2 YFSETQ come from the germline V gene. The CDR3 is 11 residues long. The CDR3 DNA reads TGTGCCAGCAGCTTGGTAGATACGCAGTATTTT. Its translation: CASSLVDTQYF.

The V gene is TRBV15, the J gene TRBJ1-6; D remains ambiguous. Germline assignment: CDR1 LNHNV and CDR2 YYDKDF (reference sequence). Trimming left V 0 bases short and J 6 bases short, with 3 bases between. The CDR3 is 13 residues long. For the CDR3, the DNA is TGTGCCACCAGCAGAGATTTTAATTCACCCCTCCACTTT. It is translated as CATSRDFNSPLHF.

The CDR3 here is CSASGGRNEQFF. The CDR3 DNA reads as TGCAGTGCTAGCGGGGGACGGAATGAGCAGTTCTTC. The rearrangement uses TRBV20-1 and TRBJ2-1; weak D call: TRBD2 (6 bases). V was pared by 3 bases and J by 7 bases, with 10 bases between. Germline-derived CDR1 and CDR2 are DFQATT and SNEGSKA (reference sequence). The CDR3 covers 12 residues.

The chain carries TRBV5-5 and TRBJ2-5; D gene ambiguous. Germline CDR1 and CDR2: SGHKS and YYEKEE (reference sequence). The CDR3 consists of 13 residues. V was shortened by 0 bases and J by 4 bases, with 7 bases between the two germline ends. CDR3 bases: TGTGCCAGCAGCTTGGGGTCATCAGAGACCCAGTACTTC. Its protein product is CASSLGSSETQYF.

The CDR3 DNA reads as TGCGCCAGCAGCCAAACGGGACTAGCGGGGGCCATAGGGACCCAGTACTTC. This codes for CASSQTGLAGAIGTQYF. The chain employs TRBV4-3 and TRBJ2-5; 14 positions match TRBD2. This CDR3 is 17 amino acids long. V trimming: 2 bases; J trimming: 7 bases; junction bases outside the gene matches: 9. Germline assignment: CDR1 LGHNA and CDR2 YSLEER.

This clonotype was observed many times. V gene TRBV11-2 combines with J gene TRBJ2-7; possible D gene TRBD2, 6 bases. Germline CDR1 SGHAT, CDR2 FQNNGV. CDR3 size: 12 residues. V gave up 5 bases and J gave up 7 bases, with 12 bases separating them. The CDR3 sequence is CASSPGLEEQYV. The DNA for the CDR3 is TGTGCCAGCAGCCCGGGACTGGAAGAGCAGTACGTC.

This rearrangement joins TRBV5-1 to TRBJ2-2; D is possibly TRBD1 or TRBD2 (5 bases each). Germline CDR1 reads SGHRS; CDR2 reads YFSETQ. The germline V and J ends were trimmed by 7 bases and 2 bases, with 12 bases remaining between them. The CDR3 is made up of 14 amino acids. The CDR3 sequence is CASQGGLNTGELFF. CDR3 bases: TGCGCCAGCCAGGGTGGACTCAACACCGGGGAGCTGTTTTTT.

This clonotype was counted a few times. This sequence joins TRBV28 and TRBJ2-5; TRBD1 matches at 7 bases. The CDR3 is 18 amino acids. Unmatched junction bases numbered 14, after V lost 4 bases and J lost 0 bases. CDR1 is MDHEN, CDR2 SYDVKM, per germline. CDR3: CASSCIPTSTGNQETQYF. In nucleotides, the CDR3 is TGTGCCAGCAGTTGCATCCCCACCTCGACAGGGAACCAAGAGACCCAGTACTTC.

The rearrangement links TRBV7-9 to TRBJ2-2; no clear D gene. Trimming pared 7 bases from V and 5 bases from J, leaving 11 bases between. Germline values: CDR1 SEHNR, CDR2 FQNEAQ (reference sequence). CDR3 length: 13 residues. Written as DNA, the CDR3 is TGTGCCAGCAACTGGGTCGTTACCGGGGAGCTGTTTTTT. This sequence encodes CASNWVVTGELFF.

The rearrangement links TRBV19 to TRBJ2-4, with D hard to call. Between the trimmed V and J ends, which lost 8 bases and 0 bases, there was a span of 8 bases. CDR1 LNHDA and CDR2 SQIVND come from the germline V gene (reference sequence). The CDR3 sequence is 13 residues long. CDR3 in amino acids: CASFDLAKNIQYF. CDR3 nucleotides: TGTGCCAGTTTTGACCTAGCCAAAAACATTCAGTACTTC.

A few counts support this clonotype. This rearrangement joins TRBV5-6 to TRBJ1-1, with D unclear. The CDR3 extends over 18 amino acids. V dropped 1 base and J dropped 0 bases, with 19 bases sitting between them. Germline CDR1 and CDR2: SGHDT and YYEEEE. For the CDR3, the DNA is TGTGCCAGCAGCTTGTGGCCGGGGTCGTCACCAATGAACACTGAAGCTTTCTTT. Protein product: CASSLWPGSSPMNTEAFF. The variable domain in full, completed from reference TRBV5-6 and TRBJ1-1, reads DAGVTQSPTHLIKTRGQQVTLRCSPKSGHDTVSWYQQALGQGPQFIFQYYEEEERQRGNFPDRFSGHQFPNYSSELNVNALLLGDSALYLCASSLWPGSSPMNTEAFFGQGTRLTVV.

The chain combines TRBV7-2 with TRBJ2-1; no clear D gene. Trimming removed 1 base at V and 9 bases at J, with 16 bases between. This CDR3 has 15 amino acids. CDR1 is SGHTA and CDR2 is FQGNSA in the germline V gene. The CDR3 spells CASSLVWALKSEQFF. CDR3 nucleotide sequence: TGTGCCAGCAGCTTAGTTTGGGCCCTTAAGAGTGAGCAGTTCTTC.

This clonotype was recorded a few times. The V call is TRBV4-3, the J call TRBJ2-2, with D possibly matching TRBD1 (6 bases). V was clipped by 1 base and J by 0 bases, with 9 bases between them. The CDR3 extends over 16 amino acids. The germline CDR1 and CDR2 sequences are LGHNA and YSLEER. The CDR3 loop is CASSQVQGANTGELFF. The CDR3 nucleotides read TGCGCCAGCAGCCAAGTACAGGGCGCGAACACCGGGGAGCTGTTTTTT.

The chain recombines TRBV6-5 with TRBJ1-4; D might be TRBD1 (5 bases). This CDR3 contains 15 residues. CDR1 MNHEY and CDR2 SVGAGI come from the germline V gene. With 2 bases removed from V and 8 bases from J, the gap between germline ends came to 15 bases. Here the CDR3 reads CASSYQGVPREKLFF. In nucleotides, the CDR3 is TGTGCCAGCAGTTACCAGGGTGTTCCTCGGGAAAAACTGTTTTTT.

The rearrangement joins TRBV6-2 or TRBV6-3 to TRBJ1-5; no firm D call. From germline, CDR1 is MNHEY and CDR2 SVGEGT. This CDR3 spans 13 amino acids. V was trimmed by 2 bases and J by 11 bases, leaving 13 bases between them. The CDR3 DNA reads TGTGCCAGCAGTTACGCAGGCGCCCCGGCCCAGCATTTT. Its protein is CASSYAGAPAQHF.

A note on this clonotype: Since a much larger clone is just one base distant, this may be a read error. This chain links TRBV24-1 with TRBJ2-3; D not certain. CDR1 is KGHDR, CDR2 SFDVKD, per germline. The CDR3 runs 12 residues. V lost 9 bases and J 0 bases, leaving 6 bases between the germline ends. CDR3 sequence: CATGDSTDTQYF. The CDR3 nucleotides are TGTGCCACCGGGGATAGCACAGATACGCAGTATTTT.

The chain has TRBV20-1 and TRBJ1-3, with TRBD1 matching over 7 bases. Looked up from germline, CDR1 is DFQATT and CDR2 is SNEGSKA (reference sequence). V lost 2 bases to trimming and J lost 2 bases; unmatched junction nucleotides: 6. The CDR3 is made up of 15 amino acids. The CDR3 loop reads CSARRTGATGNTIYF. CDR3 coding DNA: TGCAGTGCTAGACGCACAGGGGCAACTGGAAACACCATATATTTT.

This clonotype was detected only a few times. The rearrangement joins TRBV27 to TRBJ1-2; D is ambiguous. Germline lookup yields CDR1 MNHEY and CDR2 SMNVEV (reference sequence). This CDR3 spans 14 amino acids. Trimming shortened V by 7 bases and J by 3 bases, and 15 bases separated the two germline ends. The CDR3 spells CASTSSQDHYGYTF. The CDR3 DNA reads TGTGCCAGCACCTCCTCTCAGGACCACTATGGCTACACCTTC.

This clonotype was seen more than once but under ten times. A clone one base away is much larger, so this may be a read error. The V and J genes are TRBV6-5 and TRBJ2-3; 8 positions match TRBD1. V was clipped by 6 bases and J by 0 bases; unmatched bases: 2. The CDR3 consists of 14 residues. The germline gives CDR1 MNHEY, CDR2 SVGAGI. The CDR3: CASRDRGSTDTQYF. The CDR3 DNA sequence: TGTGCCAGCAGAGACAGGGGTAGCACAGATACGCAGTATTTT.

V usage is TRBV6-5 and J usage is TRBJ1-1; D remains unclear. The V and J ends lost 2 bases and 0 bases respectively, with 7 bases between them. The CDR3 has 14 amino acids. CDR1 is MNHEY and CDR2 is SVGAGI in the germline V gene. This CDR3 reads CASSYESMNTEAFF. Here the CDR3 DNA reads TGTGCCAGCAGTTACGAGTCCATGAACACTGAAGCTTTCTTT.

This chain connects TRBV3-1 to TRBJ1-3; 8 bases map to TRBD1. Germline-derived CDR1 and CDR2 are LGHDT and YNNKEL (reference sequence). V was clipped by 7 bases and J by 0 bases; unmatched bases: 11. The CDR3 has 17 amino acids. CDR3 nucleotides: TGTGCCAGCATCCCCACACAGGGGGGTACCTCTGGAAACACCATATATTTT. This codes for CASIPTQGGTSGNTIYF. The full variable domain, in which reference TRBV3-1 and TRBJ1-3 provide the parts outside the CDR3, is DTAVSQTPKYLVTQMGNDKSIKCEQNLGHDTMYWYKQDSKKFLKIMFSYNNKELIINETVPNRFSPKSPDKAHLNLHINSLELGDSAVYFCASIPTQGGTSGNTIYFGEGSWLTVV.

The rearrangement joins TRBV7-9 to TRBJ2-7; perhaps TRBD2 as D (7 bases). Germline V gene lookup returns CDR1 SEHNR and CDR2 FQNEAQ (reference sequence). V dropped 0 bases and J dropped 7 bases, with 13 bases sitting between them. The CDR3 has 14 residues. CDR3 sequence (DNA): TGTGCCAGCAGCTTAGCGGGGGGGCCGGGGGAGCAGTACGTC. It translates to CASSLAGGPGEQYV.

This clonotype has a handful of counts. The chain employs TRBV6-4 and TRBJ2-1, with 15 bases lining up with TRBD2. Germline CDR1 MRHNA, CDR2 SNTAGT. The V gene end was trimmed by 4 bases and the J gene end by 6 bases; junction bases not matched to a gene: 4. The CDR3 is made up of 16 amino acids. Written as DNA, the CDR3 is TGTGCCAGCAGTGGAGGACTAGCGGGGGGGCGCAATGAGCAGTTCTTC. Its translation is CASSGGLAGGRNEQFF.

This clonotype was counted between two and nine times. The rearrangement joins TRBV5-1 to TRBJ2-7; D uncertain. Germline CDR1 reads SGHRS; CDR2 reads YFSETQ. The CDR3 runs 11 residues. The V and J ends lost 3 bases and 6 bases respectively, with 7 bases between them. The CDR3 nucleotides are TGCGCCAGCAGCTCGCAGCTCGAGCAGTACTTC. This encodes CASSSQLEQYF.